This is a list of T cell receptor beta chains from one sample in a study of blood T cell repertoires in COVID-19. Generated by immunoSEQ multiplex PCR, the TCRdb table keeps only in-frame clones and is missing some. The repertoire holds about 230,000 clones, 83% seen once, with about 1.3% in the top ten. What was sequenced was peripheral blood. The source is a woman aged 25 to 39 with COVID-19, enrolled during active disease. CDR3s include the opening cysteine and the closing phenylalanine or tryptophan. The order of the fields is J gene, clone size, D gene, V gene, CDR3 protein, CDR3 DNA. D genes are given only for firm matches. Expanded clones are given a class, and other clones once, few, many or no size at all.

>TRBJ2-7|-|TRBD2|TRBV7-9
CASSYPDSQRGSYEQYF
TGTGCCAGCAGCTACCCGGACTCACAGCGGGGAAGCTACGAGCAGTACTTC
>TRBJ2-2|-|TRBD2|TRBV3-1/TRBV3-2
CASSQRFLADNTGELFF
TGTGCCAGCAGCCAAAGATTTCTAGCGGATAACACCGGGGAGCTGTTTTTT
>TRBJ2-7|-|TRBD2|TRBV18
CASSPGGSYEQYF
TGTGCCAGCTCACCTGGCGGGAGCTACGAGCAGTACTTC
>TRBJ1-1|few|-|TRBV7-9
CASTKDTRNTEAFF
TGTGCCAGCACCAAGGACACCCGGAACACTGAAGCTTTCTTT
>TRBJ1-6|-|TRBD1|TRBV12-3/TRBV12-4
CASKGQESSPLHF
TGTGCCAGCAAAGGACAGGAAAGTTCACCCCTCCACTTT
>TRBJ2-5|-|-|TRBV28
CASSSTVQETQYF
TGTGCCAGCAGCTCGACAGTCCAAGAGACCCAGTACTTC
>TRBJ1-1|-|-|TRBV6-5
CASTKEAGATEAFF
TGTGCCAGCACAAAAGAGGCAGGGGCGACTGAAGCTTTCTTT
>TRBJ2-4|few|TRBD1|TRBV24-1
CATSGRQGMDIQYF
TGTGCCACCAGTGGAAGACAGGGAATGGACATTCAGTACTTC
>TRBJ2-3|-|TRBD2|TRBV11-2
CASSLDLLAGGPLWGATQYF
TGTGCCAGCAGCTTAGATCTCCTAGCGGGGGGGCCCCTTTGGGGTGCTACGCAGTATTTT
>TRBJ1-1|few|-|TRBV28
CASSGDMNTEAFF
TGTGCCAGCAGCGGGGACATGAACACTGAAGCTTTCTTT
>TRBJ2-7|-|TRBD1|TRBV4-1
CASSQGGGQGTLGYEQYF
TGCGCCAGCAGCCAAGGGGGAGGACAGGGGACTTTAGGATACGAGCAGTACTTC
>TRBJ1-1|-|-|TRBV21-1
CASSKPDSYFPNTEAFF
TGTGCCAGCAGCAAACCCGACAGCTATTTCCCTAACACTGAAGCTTTCTTT
>TRBJ2-5|-|TRBD2|TRBV5-1
CASRRLALSSQETQYF
TGCGCCAGCAGGAGACTAGCGCTATCGTCGCAAGAGACCCAGTACTTC
>TRBJ1-2|-|TRBD1|TRBV25-1
CASRTKDRRRYGYTF
TGTGCCAGCAGAACTAAGGACAGGCGAAGATATGGCTACACCTTC
>TRBJ1-4|once|TRBD1|TRBV15
CATSRPHSQGAWEKLFF
TGTGCCACCAGCAGACCCCACTCACAGGGGGCTTGGGAAAAACTGTTTTTT
>TRBJ2-7|-|-|TRBV6-2/TRBV6-3
CASSLYRSAYEQYF
TGTGCCAGCAGTCTATACAGGAGTGCCTACGAGCAGTACTTC
>TRBJ1-1|-|-|TRBV11-1
CASSLTDSNTEAFF
TGTGCCAGCAGCCTGACAGACTCGAACACTGAAGCTTTCTTT
>TRBJ1-4|-|TRBD1|TRBV2
CASSDRTGLGEKLFF
TGTGCCAGCAGTGATCGGACAGGGCTCGGTGAAAAACTGTTTTTT
>TRBJ2-5|-|-|TRBV7-8
CASSPPREETQYF
TGTGCCAGCAGCCCTCCGCGGGAAGAGACCCAGTACTTC
>TRBJ2-7|few|-|TRBV7-3
CASSLTGLPSSYEQYF
TGTGCCAGCAGCTTAACGGGACTGCCGAGCTCCTACGAGCAGTACTTC
>TRBJ2-7|-|-|TRBV5-1
CASSLGFGDEQYF
TGCGCCAGCAGCTTGGGTTTCGGGGACGAGCAGTACTTC
>TRBJ1-3|-|-|TRBV21-1
CASSTGQGGNTIYF
TGTGCCAGCAGCACGGGGCAGGGGGGAAACACCATATATTTT
>TRBJ1-1|-|-|TRBV30
CAWIRGGYTEAFF
TGTGCCTGGATACGGGGAGGGTACACTGAAGCTTTCTTT
>TRBJ2-3|-|-|TRBV3-1/TRBV3-2
CASSQDGVRGRDTQYF
TGTGCCAGCAGCCAAGATGGGGTTAGGGGTAGGGATACGCAGTATTTT
>TRBJ2-5|many|TRBD1|TRBV7-2
CASSLVDRAQETQYF
TGTGCCAGCAGCTTAGTGGACAGGGCACAGGAGACCCAGTACTTC
>TRBJ2-3|few|-|TRBV5-5
CASSPDRSTDTQYF
TGTGCCAGCAGTCCCGACAGGAGCACAGATACGCAGTATTTT
>TRBJ2-1|-|-|TRBV5-5
CASSFGRGFGNEQFF
TGTGCCAGCAGTTTCGGCCGGGGGTTTGGGAATGAGCAGTTCTTC
>TRBJ1-1|-|TRBD1|TRBV5-1
CASSTGGGNTEAFF
TGCGCCAGCAGTACAGGGGGCGGAAACACTGAAGCTTTCTTT
>TRBJ1-6|few|-|TRBV19
CASSIRTKDSPLHF
TGTGCCAGTAGTATAAGGACAAAAGATTCACCCCTCCACTTT
>TRBJ2-3|-|TRBD1|TRBV19
CASSTGTANTDTQYF
TGTGCCAGTAGTACCGGGACAGCAAACACAGATACGCAGTATTTT
>TRBJ2-1|-|TRBD1|TRBV7-9
CASSAYEQGADEQFF
TGTGCCAGCAGCGCCTACGAACAGGGGGCGGATGAGCAGTTCTTC
>TRBJ1-3|few|-|TRBV5-1
CASSAEPLSDTIYF
TGCGCCAGCAGCGCCGAGCCCCTCTCCGACACCATATATTTT